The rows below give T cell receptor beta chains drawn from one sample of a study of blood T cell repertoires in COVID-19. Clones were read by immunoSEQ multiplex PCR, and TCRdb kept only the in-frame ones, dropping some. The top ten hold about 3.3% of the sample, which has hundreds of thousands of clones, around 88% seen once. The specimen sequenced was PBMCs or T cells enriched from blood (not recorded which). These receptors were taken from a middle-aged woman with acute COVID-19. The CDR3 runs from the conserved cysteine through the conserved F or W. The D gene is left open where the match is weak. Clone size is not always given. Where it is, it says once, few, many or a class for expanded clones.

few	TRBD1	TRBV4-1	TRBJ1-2	CASSQPRDRGREYTF	TGCGCCAGCAGCCAACCAAGGGACAGGGGGCGAGAGTACACCTTC
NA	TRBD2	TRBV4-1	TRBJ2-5	CASSPGLAGGPVTSKTQYF	TGCGCCAGCAGCCCGGGACTAGCGGGAGGGCCGGTCACGTCGAAGACCCAGTACTTC
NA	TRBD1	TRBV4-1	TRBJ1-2	CASSPRTGPDSNYGYTF	TGCGCCAGCAGCCCCCGGACAGGACCAGATTCTAACTATGGCTACACCTTC
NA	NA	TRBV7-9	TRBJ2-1	CASSLGQYNEQFF	TGTGCCAGCAGCTTAGGCCAGTACAATGAGCAGTTCTTC
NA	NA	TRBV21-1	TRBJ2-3	CASEREGGEDTQYF	TGTGCCAGCGAGCGGGAGGGTGGGGAAGATACGCAGTATTTT
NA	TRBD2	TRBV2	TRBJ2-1	CASSDPGLAGSTEQFF	TGTGCCAGCAGTGATCCGGGACTAGCGGGATCGACTGAGCAGTTCTTC
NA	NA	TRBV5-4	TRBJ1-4	CASSLPQEKLFF	TGTGCCAGCAGCTTGCCCCAAGAAAAACTGTTTTTT
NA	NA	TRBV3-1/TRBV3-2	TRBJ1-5	CASSQEGRGSQPQHF	TGTGCCAGCAGCCAAGAGGGTAGGGGCTCTCAGCCCCAGCATTTT
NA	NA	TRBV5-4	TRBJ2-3	CASSLASADPEYF	TGTGCCAGCAGCTTGGCTAGCGCCGATCCGGAGTATTTT
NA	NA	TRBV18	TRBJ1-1	CASSPQQNTEAFF	TGTGCCAGCTCACCACAGCAGAACACTGAAGCTTTCTTT
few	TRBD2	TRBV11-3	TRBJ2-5	CASSRPAGGETQYF	TGTGCCAGCAGCCGACCAGCGGGAGGAGAGACCCAGTACTTC
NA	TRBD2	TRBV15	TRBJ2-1	CATAGGPGEQFF	TGTGCCACGGCGGGGGGGCCCGGGGAGCAGTTCTTC
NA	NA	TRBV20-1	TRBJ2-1	CSAIFGEQFF	TGCAGTGCTATTTTCGGTGAGCAGTTCTTC
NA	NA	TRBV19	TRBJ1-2	CASSMIGVGGYTF	TGTGCCAGTAGTATGATAGGGGTAGGTGGCTACACCTTC
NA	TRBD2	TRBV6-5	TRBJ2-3	CASRAGLAGKDTQYF	TGTGCCAGCAGAGCAGGACTAGCGGGAAAAGATACGCAGTATTTT
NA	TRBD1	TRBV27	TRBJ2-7	CASSLAGTASYEQYF	TGTGCCAGCAGTTTGGCCGGGACAGCGTCTTACGAGCAGTACTTC
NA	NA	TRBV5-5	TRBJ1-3	CASSLGGPGNTIYF	TGTGCCAGCAGCTTGGGGGGGCCTGGAAACACCATATATTTT
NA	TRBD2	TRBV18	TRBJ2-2	CASSPTTSGSSGELFF	TGTGCCAGCTCACCAACTACTAGCGGGAGCTCCGGGGAGCTGTTTTTT
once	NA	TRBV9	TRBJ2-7	CASSVVASLSYEQYF	TGTGCCAGCAGCGTAGTCGCTAGCCTCTCCTACGAGCAGTACTTC
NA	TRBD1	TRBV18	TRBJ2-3	CASSLVDRGVTDTQYF	TGTGCCAGCTCACTCGTCGACAGGGGAGTTACAGATACGCAGTATTTT
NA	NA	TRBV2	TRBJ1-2	CASSDHTGGYTF	TGTGCCAGCAGTGACCATACGGGGGGCTACACCTTC
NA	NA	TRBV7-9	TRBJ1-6	CASSFEFGDSPLHF	TGTGCCAGCAGCTTCGAATTTGGAGATTCACCCCTCCACTTT
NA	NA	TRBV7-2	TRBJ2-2	CASSLGAGTGELFF	TGTGCCAGCAGCTTAGGGGCGGGCACCGGGGAGCTGTTTTTT
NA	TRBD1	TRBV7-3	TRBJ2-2	CASSHGTVPGELFF	TGTGCCAGCAGCCACGGGACAGTCCCCGGGGAGCTGTTTTTT
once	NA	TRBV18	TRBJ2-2	CASSPFGGVYTGELFF	TGTGCCAGCTCACCATTTGGAGGGGTGTACACCGGGGAGCTGTTTTTT
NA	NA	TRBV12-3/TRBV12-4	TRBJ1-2	CASSFTVYGYTF	TGTGCCAGCAGTTTTACAGTCTATGGCTACACCTTC
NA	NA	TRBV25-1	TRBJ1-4	CASSEFGFEKLFF	TGTGCCAGCAGTGAATTCGGGTTTGAAAAACTGTTTTTT
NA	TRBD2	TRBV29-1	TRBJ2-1	CSVGTSGSGEQFF	TGCAGCGTGGGGACTAGCGGGAGTGGTGAGCAGTTCTTC
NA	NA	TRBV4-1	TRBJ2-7	CASSQEAVREQYF	TGCGCCAGCAGCCAAGAAGCGGTAAGGGAGCAGTACTTC
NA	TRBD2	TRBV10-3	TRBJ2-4	CAISVGREDKNIQYF	TGTGCCATCAGTGTGGGGAGGGAGGACAAAAACATTCAGTACTTC
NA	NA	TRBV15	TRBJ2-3	CATSRVSSTDTQYF	TGTGCCACCAGCAGAGTTTCTAGCACAGATACGCAGTATTTT
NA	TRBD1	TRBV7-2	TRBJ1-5	CASSLGGTGKDQPQHF	TGTGCCAGCAGCTTAGGGGGGACAGGGAAGGATCAGCCCCAGCATTTT
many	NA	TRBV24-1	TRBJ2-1	CATSDLRGTSSRNEQFF	TGTGCCACCAGTGATTTGCGGGGGACGAGTAGCCGCAATGAGCAGTTCTTC
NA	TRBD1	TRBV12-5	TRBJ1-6	CASGPGQDSPLHF	TGTGCTAGTGGACCGGGACAGGATTCACCCCTCCACTTT
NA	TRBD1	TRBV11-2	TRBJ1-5	CASSNGQGIYNQPQHF	TGTGCCAGCAGTAACGGACAGGGGATTTACAATCAGCCCCAGCATTTT
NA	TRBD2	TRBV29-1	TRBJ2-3	CSVDVAGVSDTQYF	TGCAGCGTTGATGTAGCGGGAGTGTCAGATACGCAGTATTTT
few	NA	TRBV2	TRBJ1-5	CASRAISGHQPQHF	TGTGCCAGCAGGGCGATTTCGGGTCATCAGCCCCAGCATTTT
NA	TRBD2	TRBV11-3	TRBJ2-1	CASSLRGAGGSYNEQFF	TGTGCCAGCAGCCTTAGGGGTGCGGGAGGGTCCTACAATGAGCAGTTCTTC
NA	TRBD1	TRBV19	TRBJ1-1	CASSMGTGTTEAFF	TGTGCCAGTAGTATGGGGACAGGAACCACTGAAGCTTTCTTT
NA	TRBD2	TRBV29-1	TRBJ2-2	CSVGLAGGGELFF	TGCAGCGTGGGACTAGCGGGAGGCGGGGAGCTGTTTTTT
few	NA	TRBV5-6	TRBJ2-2	CASSLEIGGRTGELFF	TGTGCCAGCAGCCTGGAGATAGGAGGACGTACCGGGGAGCTGTTTTTT
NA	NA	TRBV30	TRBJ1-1	CAWSIIGGGFAFF	TGTGCCTGGAGTATAATAGGTGGGGGCTTTGCTTTCTTT
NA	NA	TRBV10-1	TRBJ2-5	CASSGSSQETQYF	TGCGCCAGCAGTGGATCTAGTCAAGAGACCCAGTACTTC
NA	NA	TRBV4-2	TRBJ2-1	CASSPPQLGKGRNEQFF	TGTGCCAGCAGCCCGCCGCAACTGGGCAAAGGTAGGAATGAGCAGTTCTTC